This record concerns one TCR beta chain sequence. Its cognate antigen has yet to be identified. There are no base qualities to consult, and no much larger clone falls within one base. These data originate in a study of PD-1 blockade in mismatch repair-deficient tumors (dated by TCRdb to the late 2010s). Regarding the study in general: Between late 2013 and 2016, the trial enrolled 70 to 100 consecutive patients with 12 mismatch repair-deficient cancer types, every one of whom had been previously treated and was progressing. Tumor-associated T cell clones were tracked in the peripheral blood of patients responding to PD-1 blockade by deep sequencing of TCR CDR3 regions. The paper as a whole reports these results and caveats: Tumor-resident clones, often undetectable in blood before treatment, expanded rapidly after pembrolizumab and then contracted, generally before radiologic responses.

For each enrolled patient, mismatch repair deficiency was established using either polymerase chain reaction or immunohistochemistry. TCR sequencing was carried out for three patients who responded to pembrolizumab therapy. The phase II trial prospectively evaluated PD-1 blockade with pembrolizumab in advanced mismatch repair-deficient cancers, independent of tissue of origin. Peripheral blood T cell samples were collected serially, before PD-1 blockade began and at several time points afterward. Blood sampling times were expressed in weeks after the first pembrolizumab dose. The CDR3 covers 18 residues, taking in both the cysteine and the phenylalanine. This entry keeps only the CDR3 DNA: 54 bases, framed from base 1. CDR1 SEHNR and CDR2 FQNEAQ are derived from the germline V gene (reference sequence). Trimming takes 4 bases off V and 9 bases off J; junction bases not matched to a gene: 16. Libraries were prepared through the immunoSEQ multiplex PCR assay. What TCRdb holds here is the immuneACCESS table cut down to in-frame rearrangements. Part of the clones is not present; checked against another copy, under half of the missing clones reflect an unresolved V gene, and the others are unexplained. This sample lists under 50,000 clones; over 80% were detected once. The biggest ten clones account for under 1.2% of the sample.

The chain is made from TRBV7-9 and TRBJ1-6, with 9 central nucleotides matching TRBD1. This TCR was sampled from an adult with mismatch repair-deficient cancer. The sequenced sample was PBMCs, obtained around 38 weeks after starting pembrolizumab. The CDR3 in this case is CASSSPSKGQGRGSPLHF. At the DNA level, the sequence is TGTGCCAGCAGCTCTCCATCAAAGGGACAGGGACGCGGTTCACCCCTCCACTTT.